This TCR beta chain was sequenced during a study of OX40 agonist ivuxolimab in advanced cancers. Produced via immunoSEQ multiplex PCR; TCRdb's table is partial and in-frame only. The sample carries approximately 130,000 clones, 90% recorded once. Findings and limits, study-wide: Averaged across samples, CD8+ T cells carried more expanded clones than CD4+ did.

For this clone: Its antigen remains unidentified.

This CDR3 contains 14 residues. Trimming removed 5 bases from V and 5 bases from J; junction bases left unmatched: 8. CDR1 and CDR2 from the germline V gene are SGHTA and FQGTGA. Here the sequenced sample was CD4+ or CD8+ T cells sorted from blood, taken in a trial of the OX40 agonist ivuxolimab. The chain employs TRBV7-3 and TRBJ2-5, with 7 bases lining up with TRBD1. The TCR sequence derives from an adult with an advanced solid tumor such as melanoma, head and neck, liver or kidney cancer. The DNA for the CDR3 is TGTGCCAGCAGCCCAGGGGGTATGGAGGAGACCCAGTACTTC. Encoded protein: CASSPGGMEETQYF.